Shown below are 8 T cell receptor beta chains from a single sample sequenced in a study of monozygotic twins with inflammatory bowel disease. TCRdb reprocessed the 5' RACE reads and keeps a single row for each CDR3 protein, giving no DNA. The sample has around 140,000 distinct CDR3 sequences. The material sequenced was blood. The receptors stem from a human donor with ulcerative colitis or Crohn's disease, or a healthy co-twin of an affected twin (not recorded which).

The chain is built from TRBV18 and TRBJ1-1. The length of the CDR3 is 16 residues. Germline V gene data show CDR1 as KGHSH and CDR2 as LQKENI. The CDR3 here is CASSPRPGARDTEAFF.

This CDR3 reads CATSRGQGRTTEAFF. This chain connects TRBV15 to TRBJ1-1; the D gene TCRdb calls, TRBD1, cannot be checked with no DNA. Germline CDR1 is LNHNV and CDR2 is YYDKDF (reference sequence). The CDR3 covers 15 residues.

The chain is built from TRBV12-3 or TRBV12-4 and TRBJ1-1; TCRdb returns TRBD1, unconfirmable since there is no DNA. The CDR3 runs to 14 residues. This chain's CDR3 is CASSQNRENTEAFF.

This chain links TRBV7-6 with TRBJ1-3. This CDR3 contains 12 residues. Looked up from germline, CDR1 is SGHVS and CDR2 is FNYEAQ. The CDR3 region is CASSLALDTIYF.

This CDR3 reads CASSHYKGDTQYF. The V gene is TRBV25-1, the J gene TRBJ2-3. In germline, CDR1 is MGHDK, CDR2 SYGVNS. This CDR3 spans 13 amino acids.

The chain combines TRBV5-1 with TRBJ2-1; the D gene TCRdb calls, TRBD1, cannot be checked with no DNA. The CDR3 loop spans 16 amino acids. The V gene's germline CDR1 is SGHRS and CDR2 YFSETQ. The chain's CDR3 is CASSLGTTNPNNEQFF.

The chain combines TRBV20-1 with TRBJ1-5; TCRdb returns TRBD1, unconfirmable since there is no DNA. CDR3 length: 14 residues. Germline V gene data show CDR1 as DFQATT and CDR2 as SNEGSKA (reference sequence). The CDR3 reads CSARDRGRVQPQHF.

CDR3 sequence reads: CASSRRVAAENEQFF. V usage is TRBV12-3 or TRBV12-4 and J usage is TRBJ2-1; the TRBD2 assignment by TCRdb is unverifiable without DNA. The CDR3 totals 15 residues.